The clone carrying this T cell receptor beta chain was observed a single time. Its specificity is unknown. The data derive from a study of T cell responses to AZD1222 COVID-19 vaccine. Findings and limits, study-wide: Spike-specific TCR depth and breadth grew after two AZD1222 doses. Just 5 to 7 AZD1222 recipients were seropositive at baseline.

Trimming took 6 bases from V and 1 from J, leaving 12 bases between them. Germline V gives CDR1 SNHLY, CDR2 FYNNEI. The CDR3 is made up of 14 amino acids. Clones were read by immunoSEQ multiplex PCR, and TCRdb kept only the in-frame ones, dropping some. The sample shows approximately 100,000 clones, roughly 85% of them seen only once. This rearrangement joins TRBV2 to TRBJ2-5, with D possibly being TRBD1 or TRBD2 (5 bases each). The input for sequencing was peripheral blood, taken 28 days after the second AZD1222 dose. The sequence was collected from an adult who received the AZD1222 COVID-19 vaccine. CDR3 amino acids: CASSWGTLQETQYF. CDR3 sequence (DNA): TGTGCCAGCAGCTGGGGGACCCTCCAAGAGACCCAGTACTTC.